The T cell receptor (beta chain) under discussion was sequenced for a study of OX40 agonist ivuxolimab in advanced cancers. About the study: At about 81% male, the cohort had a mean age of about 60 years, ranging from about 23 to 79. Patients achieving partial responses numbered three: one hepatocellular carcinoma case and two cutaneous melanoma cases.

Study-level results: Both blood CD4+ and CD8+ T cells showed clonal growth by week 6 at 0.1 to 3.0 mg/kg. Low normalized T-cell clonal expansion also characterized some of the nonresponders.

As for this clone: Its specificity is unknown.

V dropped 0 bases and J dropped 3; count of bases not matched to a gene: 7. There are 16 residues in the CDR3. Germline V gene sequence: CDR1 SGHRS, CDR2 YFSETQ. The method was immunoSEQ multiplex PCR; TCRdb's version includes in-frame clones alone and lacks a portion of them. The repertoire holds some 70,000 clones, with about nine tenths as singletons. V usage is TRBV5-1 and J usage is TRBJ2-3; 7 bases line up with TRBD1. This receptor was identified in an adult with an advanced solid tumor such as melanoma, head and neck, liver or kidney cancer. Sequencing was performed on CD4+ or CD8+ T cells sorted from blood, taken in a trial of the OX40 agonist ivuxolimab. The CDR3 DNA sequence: TGCGCCAGCAGCTTGGCCCCGACAGGGAGTACAGATACGCAGTATTTT. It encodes CASSLAPTGSTDTQYF.